This T cell receptor (beta chain) is from a study of blood T cell repertoires in COVID-19. About the research overall: Samples taken during acute and convalescent COVID-19 were collected in the United States, Italy and Spain. T cells, B-cell-depleted T cells, or PBMCs supplied cDNA or gDNA.

Germline V lookup: CDR1 SGHTA, CDR2 FQGTGA. The CDR3 is made up of 16 amino acids. V was cut by 2 bases and J by 2 bases, with 13 bases left in between. Authors' data handling: Estimated nucleated cell counts came from reference gene primer amplification. The data were produced by immunoSEQ multiplex PCR, yet TCRdb's version contains in-frame clones alone and is incomplete. D and trimming were read from the DNA, whereas the V and J calls and clone size are those reported in that table. Among 190,000 or so clones listed, just under 90% were seen once. This rearrangement joins TRBV7-3 to TRBJ2-1, with D tentatively TRBD2 (6 bases). This clonotype was obtained from a young woman who had recovered from COVID-19. Sequencing was performed on peripheral blood. CDR3 protein: CASSLLGGQTYNEQFF. CDR3 nucleotides: TGTGCCAGCAGCTTATTAGGAGGGCAAACCTACAATGAGCAGTTCTTC.